This T cell receptor (beta chain) comes out of a study of long-term antiretroviral therapy in people with HIV. This clone was observed once. Survey-level immunoSEQ v3.0 assays were run. The method was immunoSEQ multiplex PCR; TCRdb's version includes in-frame clones alone and lacks a portion of them. Altogether tens of thousands of clones are present, about 82% being singletons, with the ten largest covering approximately 11%. The ends were cut back, 2 bases at V and 6 bases at J, with 8 bases in the middle. Germline CDR1 is KGHSH and CDR2 is LQKENI. The CDR3 length is 13 residues. The sequence came from a man younger than 35 with HIV. This chain uses TRBV18 with TRBJ2-1; D remains unclear. The sample in question was unsorted PBMCs, obtained 0.8 years before starting antiretroviral therapy. The CDR3 here is CASSPALINEQFF. The CDR3 DNA is TGTGCCAGCTCACCAGCCTTAATCAATGAGCAGTTCTTC.